This T cell receptor (beta chain) was sequenced for a study of technical replicates of blood from a few donors. Measured with immunoSEQ multiplex PCR; TCRdb has only the in-frame clones, and not every one. The table lists over 50,000 clones, 97% of them singletons. Specimen: T cells isolated from PBMCs. The receptor comes from a human donor in good health.

This chain's CDR3 is CASSPDSSEAFF. The DNA for the CDR3 is TGTGCCAGCAGTCCAGACAGTTCTGAAGCTTTCTTT. The rearrangement links TRBV6-1 to TRBJ1-1, with D possibly matching TRBD1 (5 bases). The germline CDR1 and CDR2 sequences are MNHNS and SASEGT. The CDR3 extends over 12 amino acids. The germline V and J ends were trimmed by 5 bases and 6 bases, with 10 bases remaining between them.